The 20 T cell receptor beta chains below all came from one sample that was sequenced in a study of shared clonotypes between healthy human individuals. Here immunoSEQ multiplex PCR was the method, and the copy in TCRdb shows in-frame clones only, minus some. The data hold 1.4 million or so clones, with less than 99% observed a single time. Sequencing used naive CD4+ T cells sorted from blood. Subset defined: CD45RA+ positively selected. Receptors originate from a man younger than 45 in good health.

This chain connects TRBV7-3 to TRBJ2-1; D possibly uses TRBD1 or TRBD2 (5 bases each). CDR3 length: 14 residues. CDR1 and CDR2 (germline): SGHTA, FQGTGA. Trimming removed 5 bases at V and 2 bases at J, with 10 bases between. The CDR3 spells CASSPGGTYNEQFF. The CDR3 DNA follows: TGTGCCAGCAGCCCTGGGGGAACCTACAATGAGCAGTTCTTC.

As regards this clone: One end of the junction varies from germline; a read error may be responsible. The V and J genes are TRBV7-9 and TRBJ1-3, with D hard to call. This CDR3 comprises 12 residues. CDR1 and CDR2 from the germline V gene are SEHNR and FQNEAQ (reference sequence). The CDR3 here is CVSNPGANTIYF. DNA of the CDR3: TGTGTCAGCAACCCAGGTGCTAACACCATATATTTT.

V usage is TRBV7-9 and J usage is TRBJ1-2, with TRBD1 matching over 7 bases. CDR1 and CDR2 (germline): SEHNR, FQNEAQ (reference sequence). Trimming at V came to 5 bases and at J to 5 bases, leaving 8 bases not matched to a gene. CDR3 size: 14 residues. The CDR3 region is CASSATGWGYGYTF. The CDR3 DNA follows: TGTGCCAGCAGCGCGACAGGGTGGGGGTATGGCTACACCTTC.

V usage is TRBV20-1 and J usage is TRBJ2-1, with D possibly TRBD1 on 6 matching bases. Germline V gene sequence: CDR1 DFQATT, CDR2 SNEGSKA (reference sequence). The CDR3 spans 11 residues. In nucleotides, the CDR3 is TGCAGGGCACAGGGCTACAATGAGCAGTTCTTC. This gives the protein CRAQGYNEQFF.

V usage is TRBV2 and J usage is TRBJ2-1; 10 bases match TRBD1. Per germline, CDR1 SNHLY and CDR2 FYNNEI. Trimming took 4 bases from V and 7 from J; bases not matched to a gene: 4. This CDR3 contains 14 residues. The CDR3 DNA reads TGTGCCAGCAGTGCTAGGACAGGGGGTAATGAGCAGTTCTTC. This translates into CASSARTGGNEQFF.

The CDR3 nucleotides read TGTGCCAGCGGACCAATCTCCTACGAGCAGTACTTC. Translation: CASGPISYEQYF. The rearrangement joins TRBV7-8 to TRBJ2-7; D remains unclear. There are 12 residues in the CDR3. In germline, CDR1 is SGHVS, CDR2 FQNEAQ. Trimming took 8 bases from V and 0 from J, leaving 8 bases between them.

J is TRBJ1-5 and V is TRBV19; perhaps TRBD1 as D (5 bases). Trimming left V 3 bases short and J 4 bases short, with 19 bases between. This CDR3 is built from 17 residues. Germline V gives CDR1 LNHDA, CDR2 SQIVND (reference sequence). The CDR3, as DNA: TGTGCCAGTAGTATCGCAACCAGGGCTTTGAGGAATCAGCCCCAGCATTTT. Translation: CASSIATRALRNQPQHF.

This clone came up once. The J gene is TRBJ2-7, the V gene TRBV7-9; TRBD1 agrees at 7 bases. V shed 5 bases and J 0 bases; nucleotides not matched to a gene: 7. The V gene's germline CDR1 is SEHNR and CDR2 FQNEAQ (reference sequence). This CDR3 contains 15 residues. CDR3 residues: CASSGRTGFSYEQYF. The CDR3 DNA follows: TGTGCCAGCAGCGGACGGACAGGTTTCTCCTACGAGCAGTACTTC.

Here the CDR3 reads CASSSRRGTDTQYF. CDR3 nucleotide sequence: TGCGCCAGCAGCTCTCGACGGGGCACAGATACGCAGTATTTT. This chain links TRBV5-1 with TRBJ2-3; unclear D gene. Germline assignment: CDR1 SGHRS and CDR2 YFSETQ. V lost 3 bases and J lost 1, with 9 bases in between. The CDR3 extends over 14 amino acids.

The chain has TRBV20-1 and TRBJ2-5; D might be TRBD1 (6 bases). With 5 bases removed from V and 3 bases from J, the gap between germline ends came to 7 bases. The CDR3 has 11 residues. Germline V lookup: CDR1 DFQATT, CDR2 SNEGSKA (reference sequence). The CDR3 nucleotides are TGCAGTGCTTGGACAGAAGAGACCCAGTACTTC. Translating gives CSAWTEETQYF.

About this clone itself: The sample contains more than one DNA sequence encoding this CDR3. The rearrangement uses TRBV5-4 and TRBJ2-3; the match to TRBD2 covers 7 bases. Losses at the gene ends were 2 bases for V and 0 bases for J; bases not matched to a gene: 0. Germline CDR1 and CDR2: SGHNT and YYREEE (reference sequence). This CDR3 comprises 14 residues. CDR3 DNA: TGTGCCAGCAGCTTTAGCGGGAGCACAGATACGCAGTATTTT. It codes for CASSFSGSTDTQYF.

The CDR3, as DNA: TGTGCCAGCAGCTTGGTGGCGGGGAATGGCTACACCTTC. It translates to CASSLVAGNGYTF. The chain has TRBV5-6 and TRBJ1-2; unclear D gene. Trimming stripped 0 bases from V and 6 bases from J, with 9 bases between. CDR1 is SGHDT, CDR2 YYEEEE, per germline. This CDR3 has 13 amino acids.

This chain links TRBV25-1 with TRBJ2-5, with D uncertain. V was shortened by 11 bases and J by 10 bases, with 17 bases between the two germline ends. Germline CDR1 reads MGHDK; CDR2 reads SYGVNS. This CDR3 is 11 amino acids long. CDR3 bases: TGTGCCTCATCGGACCCGGGCGACCAGTACTTC. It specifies CASSDPGDQYF.

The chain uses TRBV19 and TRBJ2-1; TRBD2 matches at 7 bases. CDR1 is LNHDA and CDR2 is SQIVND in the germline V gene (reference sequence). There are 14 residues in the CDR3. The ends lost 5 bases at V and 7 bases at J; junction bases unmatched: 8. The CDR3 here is CASSGWEGRNEQFF. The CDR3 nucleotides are TGTGCCAGTAGTGGGTGGGAGGGCCGTAATGAGCAGTTCTTC.

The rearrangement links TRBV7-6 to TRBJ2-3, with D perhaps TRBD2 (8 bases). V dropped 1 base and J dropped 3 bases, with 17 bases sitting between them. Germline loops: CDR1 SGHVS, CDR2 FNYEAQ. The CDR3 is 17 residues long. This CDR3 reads CASSLEGASGFTDTQYF. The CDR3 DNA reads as TGTGCCAGCAGCTTAGAGGGGGCTAGCGGGTTTACAGATACGCAGTATTTT.

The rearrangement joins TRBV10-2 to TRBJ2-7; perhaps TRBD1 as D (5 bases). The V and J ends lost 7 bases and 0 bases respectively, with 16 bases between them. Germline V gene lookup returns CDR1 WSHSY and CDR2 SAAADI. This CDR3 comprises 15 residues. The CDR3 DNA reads TGCGCCAGCACCCAAACAGGATCCAGCTCCTACGAGCAGTACTTC. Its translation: CASTQTGSSSYEQYF.

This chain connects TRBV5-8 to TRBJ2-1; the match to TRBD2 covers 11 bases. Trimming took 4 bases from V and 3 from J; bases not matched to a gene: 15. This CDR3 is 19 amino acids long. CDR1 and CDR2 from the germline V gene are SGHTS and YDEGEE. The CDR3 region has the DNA TGTGCCAGCAGCCCGGGACTAGCGGAAGGAAATCCCGACTACAATGAGCAGTTCTTC. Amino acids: CASSPGLAEGNPDYNEQFF.

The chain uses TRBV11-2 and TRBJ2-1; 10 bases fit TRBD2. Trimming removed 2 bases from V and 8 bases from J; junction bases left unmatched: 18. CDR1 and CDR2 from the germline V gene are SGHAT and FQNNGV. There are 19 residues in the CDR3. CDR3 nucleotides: TGTGCCAGCAGCTTACGTCTTCGGACTAGCGGCCGGGTCATGCATGAGCAGTTCTTC. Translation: CASSLRLRTSGRVMHEQFF.

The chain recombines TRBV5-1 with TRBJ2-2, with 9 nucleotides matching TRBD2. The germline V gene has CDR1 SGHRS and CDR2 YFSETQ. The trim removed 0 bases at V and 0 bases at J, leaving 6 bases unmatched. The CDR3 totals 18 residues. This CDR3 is CASSLGLAGVTNTGELFF. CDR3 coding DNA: TGCGCCAGCAGCTTGGGGTTAGCGGGAGTAACGAACACCGGGGAGCTGTTTTTT.

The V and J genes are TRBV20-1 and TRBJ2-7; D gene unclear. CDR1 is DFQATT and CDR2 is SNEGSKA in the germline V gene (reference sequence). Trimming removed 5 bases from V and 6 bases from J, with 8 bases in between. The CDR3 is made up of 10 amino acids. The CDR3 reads CSAVPREQYF. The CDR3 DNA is TGCAGTGCTGTCCCCCGCGAGCAGTACTTC.